Listed below are T cell receptor beta chains from one sample, sequenced in a study of T cell responses to AZD1222 COVID-19 vaccine. Profiled with immunoSEQ multiplex PCR; TCRdb holds only in-frame clones, not every one. The data hold under 130,000 clones, with roughly 88% observed a single time. The sample consisted of peripheral blood, taken on day 0 of AZD1222 vaccination. The source is an adult in good health. CDR3s include the opening cysteine and the closing phenylalanine or tryptophan. Each record gives: clone size, V gene, J gene, D gene, CDR3 DNA, CDR3 protein. The D gene is left open where the match is weak. Clone size appears in some rows only: once, few, many, or a class for an expanded clone.

abundance: NA
v_gene: TRBV14
j_gene: TRBJ1-2
d_gene: NA
CDR3nt: TGTGCCAGCAGCCGAGGGGGGCTCGGCTATGGCTACACCTTC
CDR3aa: CASSRGGLGYGYTF

abundance: NA
v_gene: TRBV6-5
j_gene: TRBJ1-1
d_gene: NA
CDR3nt: TGTGCCAGCAGCGCCGGAGTGAACACTGAAGCTTTCTTT
CDR3aa: CASSAGVNTEAFF

abundance: NA
v_gene: TRBV9
j_gene: TRBJ1-2
d_gene: NA
CDR3nt: TGTGCCAGCAGCGTAGCTGGCAGGCCCGGCTATGGCTACACCTTC
CDR3aa: CASSVAGRPGYGYTF

abundance: NA
v_gene: TRBV6-5
j_gene: TRBJ2-1
d_gene: NA
CDR3nt: TGTGCCAGCAGTTACACCAGGGGCAGCTCCTACAATGAGCAGTTCTTC
CDR3aa: CASSYTRGSSYNEQFF

abundance: NA
v_gene: TRBV6-1
j_gene: TRBJ2-2
d_gene: NA
CDR3nt: TGTGCCAGCAGTGGAAAGGGGCCCCAGGCAGGGTTCGACGGGGAGCTGTTTTTT
CDR3aa: CASSGKGPQAGFDGELFF

abundance: once
v_gene: TRBV28
j_gene: TRBJ2-6
d_gene: NA
CDR3nt: TGTGCCAGCAGTTTACAGGGATCGGGTAGGGCCAACGTCCTGACTTTC
CDR3aa: CASSLQGSGRANVLTF

abundance: NA
v_gene: TRBV3-1/TRBV3-2
j_gene: TRBJ1-6
d_gene: NA
CDR3nt: TGTGCCAGCAGCCAAGAGTGGTCACCCCTCCACTTT
CDR3aa: CASSQEWSPLHF

abundance: NA
v_gene: TRBV29-1
j_gene: TRBJ1-1
d_gene: TRBD1
CDR3nt: TGCAGCGCAACGGAGACAGGGACGTTCGCTTTCTTT
CDR3aa: CSATETGTFAFF

abundance: NA
v_gene: TRBV15
j_gene: TRBJ2-1
d_gene: TRBD1
CDR3nt: TGTGCCACCAGACAGGGGGCCTACAATGAGCAGTTCTTC
CDR3aa: CATRQGAYNEQFF

abundance: NA
v_gene: TRBV29-1
j_gene: TRBJ2-7
d_gene: NA
CDR3nt: TGCAGCGTTGTAGGAGGGTCCTACGAGCAGTACTTC
CDR3aa: CSVVGGSYEQYF

abundance: NA
v_gene: TRBV12-3/TRBV12-4
j_gene: TRBJ1-5
d_gene: NA
CDR3nt: TGTGCCAGCAGTCTTAACGGGGTTCAGCCCCAGCATTTT
CDR3aa: CASSLNGVQPQHF

abundance: NA
v_gene: TRBV4-3
j_gene: TRBJ2-7
d_gene: TRBD2
CDR3nt: TGCGCCAGCAGCTTCTTCGGGACTAGCGTCGGGGAGCAGTACTTC
CDR3aa: CASSFFGTSVGEQYF

abundance: NA
v_gene: TRBV7-3
j_gene: TRBJ2-6
d_gene: TRBD1
CDR3nt: TGTGCCAGCAGCCCAGACAGGGTAACTGGGGCCAACGTCCTGACTTTC
CDR3aa: CASSPDRVTGANVLTF

abundance: NA
v_gene: TRBV19
j_gene: TRBJ1-2
d_gene: NA
CDR3nt: TGTGCCAGTAGTATGTTAGGGGTTCGAAGCTATGGCTACACCTTC
CDR3aa: CASSMLGVRSYGYTF

abundance: NA
v_gene: TRBV7-2
j_gene: TRBJ2-2
d_gene: TRBD2
CDR3nt: TGTGCCAGCAGCTCCCCCCGGGGGGGCAACACCGGGGAGCTGTTTTTT
CDR3aa: CASSSPRGGNTGELFF